These T cell receptor beta chains were read from a single sample in a study of blood T cell repertoires in COVID-19. Sequenced by immunoSEQ multiplex PCR; TCRdb stores in-frame clones only, minus some. Of roughly 140,000 clones listed, roughly 79% are singletons. Sequencing input: peripheral blood. These receptors were collected from a human donor with acute or convalescent COVID-19. The donor label of this sample is uncertain. Each CDR3 is given without its conserved first and last residue.

ASSGPTGSATEAF TRBJ1-1 TRBV6-6
ASSPPDGSGYGYT TRBJ1-2 TRBV7-9
ASSRGSGGQPDTQY TRBJ2-3 TRBV19
ASSWTGGWNTEAF TRBJ1-1 TRBV5-6
ASSPQDMNTEAF TRBJ1-1 TRBV19
ASSPGTLAAF TRBJ1-1 TRBV6-5
ASSVGSGDIQY TRBJ2-4 TRBV9
ASSPDSRGNTIY TRBJ1-3 TRBV6-6
ATSELDRDYGYT TRBJ1-2 TRBV24-1
ASSPLAGSLENQPQH TRBJ1-5 TRBV7-6
ASSAWGVNTEAF TRBJ1-1 TRBV5-1
ASSIGQGTDQPQH TRBJ1-5 TRBV19
ASSTQGNTGELF TRBJ2-2 TRBV2
ASSPAGGTEAF TRBJ1-1 TRBV12-3/TRBV12-4
ASRNRGQDEKLF TRBJ1-4 TRBV5-1
ATSGGGTGQPQH TRBJ1-5 TRBV24-1
ASSQDPDYNTEAF TRBJ1-1 TRBV3-1/TRBV3-2
ASSPDPGRYGYT TRBJ1-2 TRBV18
ASSVLEGQPSSYEQY TRBJ2-7 TRBV6-1
ASSASGTANTEAF TRBJ1-1 TRBV10-2
ASSERGRGNYGYT TRBJ1-2 TRBV6-1
ASSLAAGEWETQY TRBJ2-5 TRBV11-2
SASASRGETQY TRBJ2-5 TRBV20-1
ASSLDTGTTGYT TRBJ1-2 TRBV11-2
ASASPAPRTQY TRBJ2-5 TRBV12-5
ASSSYREQETQY TRBJ2-5 TRBV11-1
GAGQGQNSPLH TRBJ1-6 TRBV5-4
ATSKGQATDTQY TRBJ2-3 TRBV24-1
ASSPSGRGGSGELF TRBJ2-2 TRBV7-3
ASSPGVGRYGYT TRBJ1-2 TRBV7-8
SAQGATANEKLF TRBJ1-4 TRBV29-1
ASSPLLTGGIEAF TRBJ1-1 TRBV7-6
ASSQTGGGFQPQH TRBJ1-5 TRBV27
ASSLQGGYGYT TRBJ1-2 TRBV6-5
ASSSTLSREQF TRBJ2-1 TRBV7-9
ASSPSAPGPNYGYT TRBJ1-2 TRBV18
ASSFSPQGKRNSPLH TRBJ1-6 TRBV7-9
ASSPEGFYEQY TRBJ2-7 TRBV6-1
ATRRGISNQPQH TRBJ1-5 TRBV19
ASSTDGNYGYT TRBJ1-2 TRBV7-8
SAFGRTADTQY TRBJ2-3 TRBV29-1
ATRVPGNTIY TRBJ1-3 TRBV19
ASVGAGTDTQY TRBJ2-3 TRBV9
ASSDRDTQETQY TRBJ2-5 TRBV10-1